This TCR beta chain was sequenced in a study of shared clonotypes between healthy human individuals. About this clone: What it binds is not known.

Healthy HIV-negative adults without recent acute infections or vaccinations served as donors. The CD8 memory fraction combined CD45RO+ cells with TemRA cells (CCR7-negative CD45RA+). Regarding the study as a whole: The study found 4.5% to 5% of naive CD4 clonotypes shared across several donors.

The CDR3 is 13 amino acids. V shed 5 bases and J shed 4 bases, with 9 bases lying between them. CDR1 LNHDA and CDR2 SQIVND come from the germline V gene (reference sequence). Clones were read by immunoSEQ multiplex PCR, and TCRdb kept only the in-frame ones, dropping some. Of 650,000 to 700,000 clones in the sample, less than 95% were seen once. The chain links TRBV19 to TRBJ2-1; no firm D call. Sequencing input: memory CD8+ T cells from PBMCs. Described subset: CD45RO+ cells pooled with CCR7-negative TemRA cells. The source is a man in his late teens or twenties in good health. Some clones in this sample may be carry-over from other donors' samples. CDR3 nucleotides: TGTGCCAGTAGTCTATACGGGTACAATGAGCAGTTCTTC. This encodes CASSLYGYNEQFF.